What follows are 12 T cell receptor beta chains derived from one specimen sequenced in a study of shared clonotypes between healthy human individuals. Data came from immunoSEQ multiplex PCR; TCRdb stores just in-frame clones and leaves some out. This sample carries some 500,000 clones, approximately 95% of them seen once, and the ten largest clones take around 0.067%. The sample taken for sequencing was naive CD4+ T cells sorted from blood. The subset was: CD45RA+ positively selected. The receptors originated from a woman aged 25 to 39 in good health.

The chain couples TRBV7-2 to TRBJ2-7, with TRBD2 matching 14 bases. Germline CDR1 and CDR2: SGHTA and FQGNSA. After removal of 1 base from V and 2 bases from J, the junction contained 4 bases not matched to a gene. This CDR3 spans 17 amino acids. DNA of the CDR3: TGTGCCAGCAGCTTAGGAGGGACTAGCGGGAGAGCCTACGAGCAGTACTTC. Its translation is CASSLGGTSGRAYEQYF.

J is TRBJ1-3 and V is TRBV11-2, with unresolved D. V shed 3 bases and J shed 0 bases, with 3 bases lying between them. This CDR3 has 13 residues. Germline lookup yields CDR1 SGHAT and CDR2 FQNNGV. For the CDR3, the DNA is TGTGCCAGCAGCTTCCTCTCTGGAAACACCATATATTTT. It specifies CASSFLSGNTIYF.

This clone was detected once. The gene calls are TRBV11-3 and TRBJ2-3, with TRBD1 matching 7 bases. Germline trimming cut 5 bases from V and 0 bases from J; bases unmatched to any gene: 5. CDR3 length: 15 amino acids. Per the germline V gene, CDR1 is SGHNT and CDR2 is YENEEA. DNA for the CDR3: TGTGCCAGCAGCCTGACAGGGAAGAGCACAGATACGCAGTATTTT. This translates into CASSLTGKSTDTQYF. The full variable domain, with the rest looked up from reference TRBV11-3 and TRBJ2-3, is EAGVVQSPRYKIIEKKQPVAFWCNPISGHNTLYWYLQNLGQGPELLIRYENEEAVDDSQLPKDRFSAERLKGVDSTLKIQPAELGDSAVYLCASSLTGKSTDTQYFGPGTRLTVL.

The count of this clone is one. The chain recombines TRBV27 with TRBJ2-2, with D perhaps TRBD1 (5 bases). In germline, CDR1 is MNHEY, CDR2 SMNVEV (reference sequence). This CDR3 comprises 14 residues. Deletions cut 6 bases from V and 2 bases from J, with 10 bases between. The CDR3 DNA sequence: TGTGCCAGCAGCCTAGGACAAAACACCGGGGAGCTGTTTTTT. Translation: CASSLGQNTGELFF.

The rearrangement uses TRBV19 and TRBJ1-2; 7 nucleotides line up with TRBD1. Per the germline V gene, CDR1 is LNHDA and CDR2 is SQIVND (reference sequence). The CDR3 consists of 13 residues. The V segment lost 3 bases and the J segment 3 bases; nucleotides outside the gene matches: 1. CDR3 in amino acids: CASSIDRDYGYTF. The CDR3 nucleotides read TGTGCCAGTAGTATTGACAGGGACTATGGCTACACCTTC.

J is TRBJ2-7 and V is TRBV28; 7 bases line up with TRBD1. Germline assignment: CDR1 MDHEN and CDR2 SYDVKM. CDR3 length equals 13 residues. The junction had 4 bases not matched to a gene; V was cut back by 6 bases and J by 2 bases. This CDR3 is CASSFDRAYEQYF. CDR3 nucleotides: TGTGCCAGCAGCTTCGACAGGGCCTACGAGCAGTACTTC.

This chain connects TRBV7-6 to TRBJ2-7; 9 bases fit TRBD2. V lost 0 bases to trimming and J lost 3 bases; unmatched junction nucleotides: 3. The CDR3 spans 15 residues. Germline V gene data show CDR1 as SGHVS and CDR2 as FNYEAQ. The CDR3 nucleotides are TGTGCCAGCAGCTTAGCAGATAGCGGGGGCTACGAGCAGTACTTC. It encodes CASSLADSGGYEQYF.

The V call is TRBV2, the J call TRBJ2-7; TRBD1 is a possible D gene (5 bases). Trimming took off 6 bases at V and 3 bases at J, with 9 bases between the two ends. CDR3 length: 12 amino acids. CDR1 and CDR2 (germline): SNHLY, FYNNEI. CDR3 sequence: CASRDDSYEQYF. As DNA, the CDR3 is TGTGCCAGCAGGGACGACAGCTACGAGCAGTACTTC.

The gene calls are TRBV28 and TRBJ2-1; unclear D gene. Germline values: CDR1 MDHEN, CDR2 SYDVKM. This CDR3 is 14 amino acids long. The V gene lost 7 bases and the J gene lost 1 base, with 11 bases spanning the gap. Here the CDR3 DNA reads TGTGCCAGCACTCCCCGGCTATCCTACAATGAGCAGTTCTTC. Translating it yields CASTPRLSYNEQFF.

The chain employs TRBV21-1 and TRBJ2-7; TRBD1 reflects the table's D call only, with no check against the DNA. TRBV21-1 is recorded as a pseudogene. This CDR3 is built from 15 residues. CDR3 amino acids: CASSPRDRVFYEQYF. CDR3 in DNA: TGTGCCAGCAGCCCCCGGGACAGGGTGTTTTACGAGCAGTACTTC.

The V gene is TRBV27, the J gene TRBJ2-7, with D tentatively TRBD2 (5 bases). The CDR3 sequence is 15 residues long. Germline loops: CDR1 MNHEY, CDR2 SMNVEV (reference sequence). Trimming left V 2 bases short and J 2 bases short, with 13 bases between. The CDR3 coding sequence is TGTGCCAGCAGTTTACTGCCGGGATTGGCCTACGAGCAGTACTTC. Translated, it gives CASSLLPGLAYEQYF.

The chain has TRBV6-6 and TRBJ1-1, with D perhaps TRBD1 (6 bases). Trimming shortened V by 10 bases and J by 2 bases, and 20 bases separated the two germline ends. The CDR3 loop spans 15 amino acids. Germline values: CDR1 MNHNY, CDR2 SVGAGI (reference sequence). CDR3 nucleotides: TGTGCCACCCGGGGGGCAGGGGATTATAACACTGAAGCTTTCTTT. This encodes CATRGAGDYNTEAFF.